This T cell receptor beta chain came from a study of post-analysis software for immune sequencing data. The V end was cut by 3 bases, the J end by 3 bases, with 11 bases between. The CDR3 loop spans 14 amino acids. Germline V gene sequence: CDR1 SNHLY, CDR2 FYNNEI. The study's findings and limits: Five or six TRBV segments were significantly more frequent in patients than in controls. TRBV5-6, TRBV5-1 and TRBV20-1 were among these segments. In multiple sclerosis, normalized Chao1 diversity was significantly below that of controls.

cDNA libraries of TCR beta carried unique molecular identifiers. The source material, roughly 0.9 to 11 million T cells, gave rise to about 520,000 cDNA molecules. TCRdb redid the calling of the PCR reads with MiXCR, one entry per CDR3 protein. The sample contains roughly 670,000 distinct CDR3 sequences, 59% of which appear only once. As concerns this clonotype: Antigen specificity is unknown.

This TCR derives from a girl aged 2 to 10 with multiple sclerosis. This chain connects TRBV2 to TRBJ1-2; D is possibly TRBD1 (6 bases). The specimen was blood. The CDR3 DNA reads TGTGCCAGCAGTGAGCGGGGGCTTGACTATGGCTACACCTTC. Protein product: CASSERGLDYGYTF.